Included here is one T cell receptor (beta chain) sequence, with context. These data belong to a study of blood T cell repertoires in COVID-19. Study background: Spain, Italy and the United States supplied samples that represented acute and convalescent COVID-19. Nucleic acid was either cDNA or gDNA, and it came from T cells, B-cell-depleted T cells, or PBMCs.

In the authors' workflow: Estimation of nucleated cell counts relied on the amplification of reference gene primers. Generated by immunoSEQ multiplex PCR, the TCRdb table keeps only in-frame clones and is missing some. V and J calls and clone size are copied from that table; D and trimming were computed from the DNA. The table has about 170,000 clones, 84% seen once. This CDR3 is built from 15 residues. Germline V lookup: CDR1 MNHEY, CDR2 SVGEGT. V dropped 6 bases and J dropped 3; count of bases not matched to a gene: 5. The sample was peripheral blood. This chain connects TRBV6-2 or TRBV6-3 to TRBJ2-7; 13 bases fit TRBD2. The receptor's source is a man aged 40-55 years who had recovered from COVID-19. The CDR3 protein is CASSLGLAGVYEQYF. CDR3 nucleotides: TGTGCCAGCAGCTTAGGACTAGCGGGAGTCTACGAGCAGTACTTC.